The following is a T cell receptor beta chain sequence with its context. The sample belongs to a study of radiotherapy plus CTLA-4 blockade in lung cancer. The wider study: In under 20% of patients, objective responses were seen; 31% had disease control.

Germline-derived CDR1 and CDR2 are MNHGY and SVAAGI. Losses at the gene ends were 10 bases for V and 0 bases for J; bases not matched to a gene: 15. This CDR3 spans 18 amino acids. Clones were read by immunoSEQ multiplex PCR, and TCRdb kept only the in-frame ones, dropping some. The sample shows 30,000 to 50,000 clones, about four fifths of them seen only once. Focal radiation and CTLA-4 blockade (ipilimumab) were tested in chemo-refractory metastatic non-small-cell lung cancer patients. This clonotype originated in a human donor with non-small cell lung cancer that progressed on radiotherapy plus ipilimumab. This chain links TRBV6-9 with TRBJ2-1; TRBD2 matches 10 bases. This sample comprised peripheral blood, obtained from a patient treated with radiotherapy plus ipilimumab. In nucleotides, the CDR3 is TGTGCCAAAAAACGACTAGCGGGCCCGGGCGCCTCCTACAATGAGCAGTTCTTC. It is translated as CAKKRLAGPGASYNEQFF.